The 2 T cell receptor beta chains in this list originate from one sample, sequenced in a study of blood T cells in healthy people across ages. It was with a sample-barcoded 5' primer and a J-beta primer mix that a second PCR of roughly 7 to 12 cycles was run. Using its own MiXCR run on the 5' RACE reads, TCRdb lists one record per CDR3 protein. Here the sample spans over 950,000 distinct CDR3 sequences, roughly 51% being singletons. Sequencing was done on a sample of blood. The source of these receptors is a woman in her fifties or sixties in good health.

This clonotype was recorded a few times. The V gene is TRBV4-1, the J gene TRBJ1-5; 7 positions agree with TRBD1. From germline, CDR1 is MGHRA and CDR2 YSYEKL. The CDR3 has 17 residues. Trimming removed 2 bases from V and 3 bases from J; junction bases left unmatched: 10. CDR3 nucleotide sequence: TGCGCCAGCAGCCAAAAGGGGGCCGGGGATAACAATCAGCCCCAGCATTTT. Protein: CASSQKGAGDNNQPQHF.

This sequence joins TRBV2 and TRBJ2-3; 8 nucleotides line up with TRBD1. Unmatched junction bases numbered 1, after V lost 2 bases and J lost 0 bases. CDR3 length: 15 amino acids. Germline V CDR1 and CDR2: SNHLY, FYNNEI. Here the CDR3 reads CASSESGGSTDTQYF. In DNA, the CDR3 is TGTGCCAGCAGTGAATCAGGGGGCAGCACAGATACGCAGTATTTT. Combining the CDR3 with reference TRBV2 and TRBJ2-3 gives the whole variable domain EPEVTQTPSHQVTQMGQEVILRCVPISNHLYFYWYRQILGQKVEFLVSFYNNEISEKSEIFDDQFSVERPDGSNFTLKIRSTKLEDSAMYFCASSESGGSTDTQYFGPGTRLTVL.